The next 19 T cell receptor beta chains were all read from a single sample in a study of shared clonotypes between healthy human individuals. Libraries were prepared by immunoSEQ multiplex PCR; TCRdb keeps only in-frame clonotypes and omits some of them. The sample contains 2 million to 2.5 million clones, around 95% of which appear only once. The sequenced material came from naive CD4+ T cells sorted from blood. Subset described: CD45RA+ positively selected. All receptors come from a man aged 18 to 30 in good health.

The V call is TRBV10-1, the J call TRBJ2-5; maybe TRBD1 (5 bases). CDR1 is WNHNN and CDR2 is SYGVQD in the germline V gene (reference sequence). This CDR3 has 14 residues. Trimming took off 6 bases at V and 3 bases at J, with 14 bases between the two ends. CDR3 sequence reads: CASRRQQPKETQYF. DNA for the CDR3: TGCGCCAGCAGACGACAGCAACCCAAAGAGACCCAGTACTTC.

The chain recombines TRBV18 with TRBJ2-5; tentative D call: TRBD2 (6 bases). Trimming cost V 2 bases and J 4 bases, with 14 bases left between them. This CDR3 comprises 15 residues. Germline CDR1 KGHSH, CDR2 LQKENI. Here the CDR3 DNA reads TGTGCCAGCTCACCATCGAGGAGGGGAGGAGAGACCCAGTACTTC. As protein: CASSPSRRGGETQYF. The full variable domain, completed using reference TRBV18 and TRBJ2-5, is NAGVMQNPRHLVRRRGQEARLRCSPMKGHSHVYWYRQLPEEGLKFMVYLQKENIIDESGMPKERFSAEFPKEGPSILRIQQVVRGDSAAYFCASSPSRRGGETQYFGPGTRLLVL.

The V gene is TRBV5-6, the J gene TRBJ1-3; tentative D call: TRBD1 (6 bases). Germline CDR1 SGHDT, CDR2 YYEEEE. V shed 1 base and J shed 0 bases, with 11 bases lying between them. The CDR3 covers 16 residues. The CDR3 here is CASSLYRVPSGNTIYF. In DNA form, the CDR3 reads TGTGCCAGCAGCTTGTACAGGGTCCCCTCTGGAAACACCATATATTTT.

The chain joins TRBV4-2 to TRBJ1-2, with 7 bases aligning to TRBD1. V lost 3 bases to trimming and J lost 5 bases; unmatched junction nucleotides: 15. Germline CDR1 LGHNA, CDR2 YNFKEQ. There are 17 residues in the CDR3. This CDR3 reads CASSQGQNSPGAYGYTF. CDR3 nucleotide sequence: TGTGCCAGCAGCCAGGGACAGAACTCCCCCGGGGCTTATGGCTACACCTTC.

This clone was observed once. CDR3 sequence reads: CASSPPTEYEQYF. The DNA for the CDR3 is TGTGCCAGCTCACCACCGACGGAATACGAGCAGTACTTC. This rearrangement joins TRBV18 to TRBJ2-7, with D uncertain. The CDR3 length is 13 residues. Between the trimmed V and J ends, which lost 0 bases and 4 bases, there was a span of 7 bases. The germline CDR1 and CDR2 sequences are KGHSH and LQKENI.

DNA of the CDR3: TGTGCCAGCAGCTATCTAGCGGGAGGAGAGACCCAGTACTTC. Its protein is CASSYLAGGETQYF. The chain has TRBV5-6 and TRBJ2-5, with TRBD2 identical over 11 bases. The V segment lost 3 bases and the J segment 4 bases; nucleotides outside the gene matches: 2. The germline gives CDR1 SGHDT, CDR2 YYEEEE. This CDR3 comprises 14 residues.

A note on this clone: Other DNA sequences of this sample code for an identical CDR3. The chain links TRBV18 to TRBJ2-3; D remains ambiguous. Germline CDR1 and CDR2: KGHSH and LQKENI. The V and J ends lost 1 base and 0 bases respectively, with 2 bases between them. The CDR3 runs 13 residues. The CDR3: CASSPQSTDTQYF. CDR3 coding DNA: TGTGCCAGCTCACCACAAAGCACAGATACGCAGTATTTT.

V is TRBV11-2 and J is TRBJ1-2; D is unresolved. Germline V gives CDR1 SGHAT, CDR2 FQNNGV. CDR3 size: 15 residues. The V gene lost 6 bases and the J gene lost 4 bases, with 18 bases spanning the gap. CDR3 DNA sequence: TGTGCCAGCAGTCCCGACGGTGCCTCTGGCTATGGCTACACCTTC. The encoded protein is CASSPDGASGYGYTF.

The chain couples TRBV28 to TRBJ2-3, with D hard to call. V gave up 3 bases and J gave up 11 bases, with 21 bases separating them. The CDR3 is 15 amino acids. From germline, CDR1 is MDHEN and CDR2 SYDVKM. CDR3 in amino acids: CASSFTLGPPHGQYF. The CDR3 DNA reads TGTGCCAGCAGTTTCACCCTTGGGCCCCCACACGGGCAGTATTTT. The variable domain in full, completed from reference TRBV28 and TRBJ2-3, reads DVKVTQSSRYLVKRTGEKVFLECVQDMDHENMFWYRQDPGLGLRLIYFSYDVKMKEKGDIPEGYSVSREKKERFSLILESASTNQTSMYLCASSFTLGPPHGQYFGPGTRLTVL.

A remark on this clone: In the same sample, other DNA sequences code for this CDR3. The rearrangement joins TRBV5-1 to TRBJ2-7; D gene unclear. V was clipped by 4 bases and J by 2 bases, with 10 bases between them. The germline V gene has CDR1 SGHRS and CDR2 YFSETQ. The CDR3 sequence is 13 residues long. The chain's CDR3 is CASSPGQTYEQYF. For the CDR3, the DNA is TGCGCCAGCAGCCCCGGGCAGACCTACGAGCAGTACTTC.

The V gene is TRBV30, the J gene TRBJ2-5; D is uncertain. Per the germline V gene, CDR1 is GTSNPN and CDR2 is SVGIG (reference sequence). V shed 4 bases and J shed 5 bases, with 11 bases lying between them. CDR3 length: 12 residues. The CDR3 nucleotides read TGTGCCTGGACCAGATCTGCGGAGACCCAGTACTTC. Translation: CAWTRSAETQYF.

This chain links TRBV18 with TRBJ1-6; 11 nucleotides line up with TRBD1. This CDR3 spans 16 amino acids. J gave up 9 bases and V 1 base, and 5 bases lay outside the gene matches. Germline V CDR1 and CDR2: KGHSH, LQKENI. CDR3 sequence reads: CASSPLGQGAGSPLHF. The CDR3 DNA is TGTGCCAGCTCACCACTTGGACAGGGGGCTGGTTCACCCCTCCACTTT.

This clone was found once. The chain uses TRBV4-1 and TRBJ2-1; 12 positions match TRBD2. Germline V gene lookup returns CDR1 MGHRA and CDR2 YSYEKL. This CDR3 is built from 16 residues. Germline trimming cut 5 bases from V and 7 bases from J; bases unmatched to any gene: 9. CDR3 DNA sequence: TGCGCCAGCAGCTCGGATTCACTAGCGGGGGGTAATGAGCAGTTCTTC. It is translated as CASSSDSLAGGNEQFF.

The V and J genes are TRBV5-1 and TRBJ2-7; 9 bases are a match to TRBD1. The V segment lost 6 bases and the J segment 2 bases; nucleotides outside the gene matches: 9. The V gene's germline CDR1 is SGHRS and CDR2 YFSETQ. The CDR3 consists of 15 residues. Written as DNA, the CDR3 is TGCGCCAGCACCACCACAGGGGGCGCCCCCTACGAGCAGTACTTC. It encodes CASTTTGGAPYEQYF. The whole variable domain, remainder taken from reference TRBV5-1 and TRBJ2-7, is KAGVTQTPRYLIKTRGQQVTLSCSPISGHRSVSWYQQTPGQGLQFLFEYFSETQRNKGNFPGRFSGRQFSNSRSEMNVSTLELGDSALYLCASTTTGGAPYEQYFGPGTRLTVT.

This clone has only one observation. This chain's CDR3 is CASSLEGAFGNTIYF. The CDR3 coding sequence is TGCGCCAGCAGCTTGGAGGGGGCGTTTGGAAACACCATATATTTT. This chain uses TRBV5-1 with TRBJ1-3, with TRBD1 matching 7 bases. The ends lost 0 bases at V and 3 bases at J; junction bases unmatched: 3. The CDR3 is 15 amino acids. The germline V gene encodes CDR1 SGHRS and CDR2 YFSETQ. Full variable domain (outside the CDR3, taken from reference TRBV5-1 and TRBJ1-3): KAGVTQTPRYLIKTRGQQVTLSCSPISGHRSVSWYQQTPGQGLQFLFEYFSETQRNKGNFPGRFSGRQFSNSRSEMNVSTLELGDSALYLCASSLEGAFGNTIYFGEGSWLTVV.

This clone occurred once. This chain uses TRBV7-2 with TRBJ2-7; D may be TRBD1 (5 bases). V was pared by 5 bases and J by 4 bases, with 15 bases between. Germline assignment: CDR1 SGHTA and CDR2 FQGNSA. The CDR3 runs to 14 residues. The CDR3: CASSTVAGPYEQYF. In DNA form, the CDR3 reads TGTGCCAGCAGCACGGTGGCAGGGCCATACGAGCAGTACTTC.

About this clone itself: A junction end diverges from the germline sequence, so it may reflect a read error. Different DNA sequences within this sample yield the same CDR3. The rearrangement joins TRBV5-1 to TRBJ2-5; 11 bases fit TRBD2. Germline CDR1 is SGHRS and CDR2 is YFSETQ. The CDR3 runs 16 residues. Written as DNA, the CDR3 is TGCGCCAGTAGCTTTGGAGGACTAGCGGGTAGAGAGACCCAGTACTTC. Residues: CASSFGGLAGRETQYF. Using reference TRBV5-1 and TRBJ2-5 for the parts outside the CDR3, the full variable domain is KAGVTQTPRYLIKTRGQQVTLSCSPISGHRSVSWYQQTPGQGLQFLFEYFSETQRNKGNFPGRFSGRQFSNSRSEMNVSTLELGDSALYLCASSFGGLAGRETQYFGPGTRLLVL.

The chain combines TRBV10-3 with TRBJ2-5; D not resolved. The CDR3 loop spans 14 amino acids. Trimming cost V 3 bases and J 3 bases, with 11 bases left between them. Germline CDR1 and CDR2: ENHRY and SYGVKD. The CDR3 DNA reads as TGTGCCATCAGTGATCCGGGTCGCGAAGAGACCCAGTACTTC. Translation gives CAISDPGREETQYF.

J is TRBJ2-1 and V is TRBV30, with D possibly matching TRBD2 (11 bases). Looked up from germline, CDR1 is GTSNPN and CDR2 is SVGIG (reference sequence). V lost 3 bases, J lost 0 bases, and 27 bases lay in between. The CDR3 totals 20 residues. For the CDR3, the DNA is TGTGCCTGGAGGGGGGGACAGGGGTGGACTAGCGGGTACTCCTACAATGAGCAGTTCTTC. This gives the protein CAWRGGQGWTSGYSYNEQFF.